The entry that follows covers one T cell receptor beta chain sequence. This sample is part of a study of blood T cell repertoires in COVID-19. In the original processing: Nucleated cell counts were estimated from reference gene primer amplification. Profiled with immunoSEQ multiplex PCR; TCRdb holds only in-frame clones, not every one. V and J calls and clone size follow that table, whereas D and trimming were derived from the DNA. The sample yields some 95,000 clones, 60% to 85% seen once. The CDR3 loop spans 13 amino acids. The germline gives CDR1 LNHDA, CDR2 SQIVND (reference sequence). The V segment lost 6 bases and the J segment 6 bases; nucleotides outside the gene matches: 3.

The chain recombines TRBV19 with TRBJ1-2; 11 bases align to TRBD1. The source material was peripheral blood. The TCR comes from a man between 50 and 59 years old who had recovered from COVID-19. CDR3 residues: CASRWTGGDGYTF. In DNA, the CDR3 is TGTGCCAGTAGGTGGACAGGGGGCGATGGCTACACCTTC. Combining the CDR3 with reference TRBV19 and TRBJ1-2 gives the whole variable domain DGGITQSPKYLFRKEGQNVTLSCEQNLNHDAMYWYRQDPGQGLRLIYYSQIVNDFQKGDIAEGYSVSREKKESFPLTVTSAQKNPTAFYLCASRWTGGDGYTFGSGTRLTVV.